This T cell receptor (beta chain) was recorded in a study of spatial heterogeneity in lung cancer. Overall study context: Each time, sequencing found more beta-chain sequences than alpha-chain sequences. Study results and caveats: It was found that expanded intratumoral alpha and beta TCR counts tracked tumor mutation counts.

This sample's time point: sample taken at primary tumor resection. In each case, whole RNA from tumor, nontumor lung or frozen PBMC was sequenced unsorted. TCRdb reprocessed the 5' RACE reads via MiXCR and lists one record per CDR3 protein. The sample consists of fewer than 11,000 distinct CDR3 sequences, 8% of them appearing once. This clonotype was found a few times. Antigen: not known. Germline values: CDR1 SGDLS, CDR2 YYNGEE. CDR3 size: 13 residues. With V trimmed by 4 bases and J by 9 bases, 6 bases remained unmatched. The sample was lung tumor tissue, taken at surgery. The chain carries TRBV9 and TRBJ2-1; TRBD2 matches 8 bases. The origin of this receptor is a male donor with early-stage non-small cell lung cancer. CDR3 sequence (DNA): TGTGCCAGCAGCTTTGGGACTAGAGGTGAGCAGTTCTTC. Encoded protein: CASSFGTRGEQFF.